This TCR beta chain was captured by sequencing in a study of radiotherapy plus CTLA-4 blockade in lung cancer (dated by TCRdb to between 2017 and 2018). Describing the broader study: Objective responses were observed in roughly a sixth of enrolled patients, and disease control was achieved in 31%.

To note about this clone: It lacks a known antigen. At one end, the junction sequence differs from germline, possibly due to a read error.

The library was built by means of the immunoSEQ multiplex PCR assay. Not all clones reach the TCRdb copy of this immuneACCESS table, which keeps in-frame sequences only. Checked studies attribute under half of the gap to unresolved V genes and leave the rest unexplained. Across this sample there are approximately 85,000 clones, with around 85% seen only once. The top ten clones comprise 2% to 2.5% of the sample. What the authors observed across the whole study: After treatment with radiotherapy and ipilimumab, TCR clones that originated in tumors expanded in peripheral blood. Early dynamic changes in blood T cell clones, together with increased serum interferon-beta after radiation, were reported as the strongest predictors of response.

CDR1 and CDR2 (SSHAT, FNYEAQ) derive from the germline V gene (reference sequence). CDR3 length: 17 amino acids, cysteine to phenylalanine. Just the 51-base CDR3 DNA is kept, in frame starting at base 1. In this study, focal radiation therapy paired with CTLA-4 blockade (ipilimumab) was tested in patients who had chemo-refractory metastatic non-small-cell lung cancer. The sequence joins TRBV7-7 to TRBJ2-2; 15 central bases correspond to TRBD2. The clonotype was recovered from a human donor with non-small cell lung cancer who had a partial response to radiotherapy plus ipilimumab. This material consisted of peripheral blood, taken from a patient treated with radiotherapy plus ipilimumab. The CDR3 has the sequence CASSSKGLAGGTGELFF. The DNA reads as follows: TGTGCTAGCAGCTCAAAGGGACTAGCGGGAGGAACCGGGGAGCTGTTTTTT.